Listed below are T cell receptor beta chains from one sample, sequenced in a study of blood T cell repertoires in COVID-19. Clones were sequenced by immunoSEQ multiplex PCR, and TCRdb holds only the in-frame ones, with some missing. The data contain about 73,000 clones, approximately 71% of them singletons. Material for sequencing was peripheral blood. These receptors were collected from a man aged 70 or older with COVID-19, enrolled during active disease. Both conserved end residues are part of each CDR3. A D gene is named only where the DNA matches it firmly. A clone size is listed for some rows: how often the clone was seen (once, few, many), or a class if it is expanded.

CDR3 DNA: TGTGCCAGCAGTGATGCAGGGACTGGAAACACCATATATTTT
CDR3 protein: CASSDAGTGNTIYF
clone size: .
J gene: TRBJ1-3
D gene: .
V gene: TRBV25-1

CDR3 DNA: TGTGCCAGTAGTCCCTTCTCTCCAGATGGAAACACCATATATTTT
CDR3 protein: CASSPFSPDGNTIYF
clone size: .
J gene: TRBJ1-3
D gene: .
V gene: TRBV19

CDR3 DNA: TGTGCCAGCAGCCAAGATCCAGCAAACCGGGACGAGCAGTACTTC
CDR3 protein: CASSQDPANRDEQYF
clone size: .
J gene: TRBJ2-7
D gene: .
V gene: TRBV3-1/TRBV3-2

CDR3 DNA: TGTGCCAGCAACTCTGAGAGCTCCTACGAGCAGTACTTC
CDR3 protein: CASNSESSYEQYF
clone size: few
J gene: TRBJ2-7
D gene: .
V gene: TRBV6-5

CDR3 DNA: TGTGCCAGCAGCCGGAACAGGAACACTGAAGCTTTCTTT
CDR3 protein: CASSRNRNTEAFF
clone size: .
J gene: TRBJ1-1
D gene: .
V gene: TRBV7-9

CDR3 DNA: TGTGCCTGGAGCTTGGCGGGAGGAATCAATGAGCAGTTCTTC
CDR3 protein: CAWSLAGGINEQFF
clone size: .
J gene: TRBJ2-1
D gene: TRBD2
V gene: TRBV30

CDR3 DNA: TGTGCCAGCAGTACGGACAGGCGCACCGGGGAGCTGTTTTTT
CDR3 protein: CASSTDRRTGELFF
clone size: few
J gene: TRBJ2-2
D gene: TRBD1
V gene: TRBV6-2/TRBV6-3

CDR3 DNA: TGTGCCAGCTTTTTTGGACAGGGGTCGGAAAAACTGTTTTTT
CDR3 protein: CASFFGQGSEKLFF
clone size: once
J gene: TRBJ1-4
D gene: TRBD1
V gene: TRBV6-5

CDR3 DNA: TGTGCCAGCAGTGTTGACAGGGGTTTGTCTGAAGCTTTCTTT
CDR3 protein: CASSVDRGLSEAFF
clone size: few
J gene: TRBJ1-1
D gene: TRBD1
V gene: TRBV2

CDR3 DNA: TGTGCCAGCAGCCCCCCTGGACAGTACCACAATGAGCAGTTCTTC
CDR3 protein: CASSPPGQYHNEQFF
clone size: .
J gene: TRBJ2-1
D gene: .
V gene: TRBV9

CDR3 DNA: TGTGCCAGCAGCACCACTAGCGGGGGAGCCTACGAGCAGTACTTC
CDR3 protein: CASSTTSGGAYEQYF
clone size: .
J gene: TRBJ2-7
D gene: TRBD2
V gene: TRBV6-5

CDR3 DNA: TGTGCCAGCAGCTTGAGATCGGTGGCCAGGGCCGAAGCTTTCTTT
CDR3 protein: CASSLRSVARAEAFF
clone size: .
J gene: TRBJ1-1
D gene: .
V gene: TRBV5-6

CDR3 DNA: TGTGCCAGCAAACTAGCGGGAGGGCCAGAAGAGCAGTACTTC
CDR3 protein: CASKLAGGPEEQYF
clone size: few
J gene: TRBJ2-7
D gene: TRBD2
V gene: TRBV7-2

CDR3 DNA: TGTGCCAGCAGTTACTCACTAGCGGGTTTGGATACGCAGTATTTT
CDR3 protein: CASSYSLAGLDTQYF
clone size: once
J gene: TRBJ2-3
D gene: TRBD2
V gene: TRBV6-5

CDR3 DNA: TGTGCCATCAGTGGAGCACTCAATCAGCCCCAGCATTTT
CDR3 protein: CAISGALNQPQHF
clone size: few
J gene: TRBJ1-5
D gene: .
V gene: TRBV10-3

CDR3 DNA: TGTGCCAGCAGCTTCCAACGGGAGGGTGAGCAGTTCTTC
CDR3 protein: CASSFQREGEQFF
clone size: .
J gene: TRBJ2-1
D gene: TRBD2
V gene: TRBV7-3

CDR3 DNA: TGCGCCTGCGGGGGCCGAGTTGGGCAGGGTTACGAGCAGTACTTC
CDR3 protein: CACGGRVGQGYEQYF
clone size: once
J gene: TRBJ2-7
D gene: .
V gene: TRBV29-1

CDR3 DNA: TGTGCCAGCACGACAGGGGGCGCCTACAATGAGCAGTTCTTC
CDR3 protein: CASTTGGAYNEQFF
clone size: .
J gene: TRBJ2-1
D gene: TRBD1
V gene: TRBV28

CDR3 DNA: TGTGCCAGCAGCGTATCCGGGTGGGGAGGATCCAACTATGGCTACACCTTC
CDR3 protein: CASSVSGWGGSNYGYTF
clone size: .
J gene: TRBJ1-2
D gene: .
V gene: TRBV9

CDR3 DNA: TGTGCCAGCAGACCGGGACAGGTTGGTGAAGCTTTCTTT
CDR3 protein: CASRPGQVGEAFF
clone size: .
J gene: TRBJ1-1
D gene: TRBD1
V gene: TRBV25-1

CDR3 DNA: TGTGCCAGCAGTCCCCGACAGTATGGCTACACCTTC
CDR3 protein: CASSPRQYGYTF
clone size: .
J gene: TRBJ1-2
D gene: .
V gene: TRBV28

CDR3 DNA: TGTGCCAGCAGTGATCAGGGGTACTCCTACGAGCAGTACTTC
CDR3 protein: CASSDQGYSYEQYF
clone size: .
J gene: TRBJ2-7
D gene: .
V gene: TRBV2

CDR3 DNA: TGTGCCAGCAGCCCACGGACAGGGACCTATGGCTACACCTTC
CDR3 protein: CASSPRTGTYGYTF
clone size: .
J gene: TRBJ1-2
D gene: TRBD1
V gene: TRBV7-9

CDR3 DNA: TGTGCCAGTAGTATTGGGTCACAGGGTGTAACTGAAGCTTTCTTT
CDR3 protein: CASSIGSQGVTEAFF
clone size: .
J gene: TRBJ1-1
D gene: .
V gene: TRBV19

CDR3 DNA: TGTGCCAGCAGCTTGGGTTCGGGGCGGGGGTACCAAGAGACCCAGTACTTC
CDR3 protein: CASSLGSGRGYQETQYF
clone size: .
J gene: TRBJ2-5
D gene: TRBD2
V gene: TRBV5-4

CDR3 DNA: TGTGCCAGCACCTCCGCGGGCTCCTACAATGAGCAGTTCTTC
CDR3 protein: CASTSAGSYNEQFF
clone size: .
J gene: TRBJ2-1
D gene: .
V gene: TRBV7-2

CDR3 DNA: TGTGCCAGCAGTCCGCTAGACGGGGGGTATGGCTACACCTTC
CDR3 protein: CASSPLDGGYGYTF
clone size: .
J gene: TRBJ1-2
D gene: .
V gene: TRBV28

CDR3 DNA: TGCAGCGTTGTAGTACTCGGGAACACTGAAGCTTTCTTT
CDR3 protein: CSVVVLGNTEAFF
clone size: .
J gene: TRBJ1-1
D gene: .
V gene: TRBV29-1

CDR3 DNA: TGCGCCAGCAGCTTGCACGGAGCATCGGGGGGGAACACTGAAGCTTTCTTT
CDR3 protein: CASSLHGASGGNTEAFF
clone size: .
J gene: TRBJ1-1
D gene: .
V gene: TRBV5-1

CDR3 DNA: TGTGCCAGCAGTGAAGGGGCAGAGAGTCGGGGCTACACCTTC
CDR3 protein: CASSEGAESRGYTF
clone size: .
J gene: TRBJ1-2
D gene: .
V gene: TRBV6-1

CDR3 DNA: TGCGCCAGCAGCCAAGATAGGTCTAGCGGGAGAATCGGGACCTACGAGCAGTACTTC
CDR3 protein: CASSQDRSSGRIGTYEQYF
clone size: .
J gene: TRBJ2-7
D gene: TRBD2
V gene: TRBV4-1

CDR3 DNA: TGCGCCAGCAGCCAAGATGTGAGGGAGGGGGCTAACTATGGCTACACCTTC
CDR3 protein: CASSQDVREGANYGYTF
clone size: .
J gene: TRBJ1-2
D gene: .
V gene: TRBV4-1

CDR3 DNA: TGTGCCAGCAGCTTAGGACAGTCTGCCTACGAGCAGTACTTC
CDR3 protein: CASSLGQSAYEQYF
clone size: .
J gene: TRBJ2-7
D gene: .
V gene: TRBV5-5

CDR3 DNA: TGTGCCAGCAGCCAACCCGCAGGGCAAGGGACCGGGGAGCTGTTTTTT
CDR3 protein: CASSQPAGQGTGELFF
clone size: .
J gene: TRBJ2-2
D gene: .
V gene: TRBV3-1/TRBV3-2

CDR3 DNA: TGTGCCAGCAGTTACCAGGGGGCGAGAGTGCATAGCAATCAGCCCCAGCATTTT
CDR3 protein: CASSYQGARVHSNQPQHF
clone size: once
J gene: TRBJ1-5
D gene: TRBD1
V gene: TRBV6-2/TRBV6-3

CDR3 DNA: TGTGCCAGCTCACCATACGGAGGCGGTGGAGGGGAGCTGTTTTTT
CDR3 protein: CASSPYGGGGGELFF
clone size: .
J gene: TRBJ2-2
D gene: .
V gene: TRBV18

CDR3 DNA: TGTGCCAGCAGTCCCGGGACAGGGAGGGGCTACACCTTC
CDR3 protein: CASSPGTGRGYTF
clone size: .
J gene: TRBJ1-2
D gene: TRBD1
V gene: TRBV2

CDR3 DNA: TGCGCCAGCAGCCAAGATAGGGGACTAGCGGGAGGGCCGTCCAAAAACATTCAGTACTTC
CDR3 protein: CASSQDRGLAGGPSKNIQYF
clone size: .
J gene: TRBJ2-4
D gene: TRBD2
V gene: TRBV4-3

CDR3 DNA: TGTGCCAGCTCACAAAGCATACAGGGGGCCGAGCAGTACTTC
CDR3 protein: CASSQSIQGAEQYF
clone size: few
J gene: TRBJ2-7
D gene: TRBD1
V gene: TRBV18

CDR3 DNA: TGTGCCAGCAGCTTAATGGCGGGAGTCCCCACCGGGGAGCTGTTTTTT
CDR3 protein: CASSLMAGVPTGELFF
clone size: .
J gene: TRBJ2-2
D gene: TRBD2
V gene: TRBV11-2

CDR3 DNA: TGTGCCACCAGCAGGGAGCTCAGGGGGGACACTGAAGCTTTCTTT
CDR3 protein: CATSRELRGDTEAFF
clone size: few
J gene: TRBJ1-1
D gene: TRBD1
V gene: TRBV15

CDR3 DNA: TGTGCCAGCAGCTTTGAACAGGGACTAAACAATGAGCAGTTCTTC
CDR3 protein: CASSFEQGLNNEQFF
clone size: .
J gene: TRBJ2-1
D gene: .
V gene: TRBV5-6

CDR3 DNA: TGTGCCAGTCATACCGGGACAGGGATCTACGAGCAGTACTTC
CDR3 protein: CASHTGTGIYEQYF
clone size: .
J gene: TRBJ2-7
D gene: TRBD1
V gene: TRBV6-5

CDR3 DNA: TGTGCCAGCTCCCAGGGCTTCTCTGGAAACACCATATATTTT
CDR3 protein: CASSQGFSGNTIYF
clone size: .
J gene: TRBJ1-3
D gene: .
V gene: TRBV18

CDR3 DNA: TGTGCCAGCAGCCAAGCTGGGGGGGGATCCTACAATGAGCAGTTCTTC
CDR3 protein: CASSQAGGGSYNEQFF
clone size: .
J gene: TRBJ2-1
D gene: TRBD2
V gene: TRBV3-1/TRBV3-2

CDR3 DNA: TGTGCCAGCAGTTTAGGGCAGGGGATACCCAACACTGAAGCTTTCTTT
CDR3 protein: CASSLGQGIPNTEAFF
clone size: once
J gene: TRBJ1-1
D gene: .
V gene: TRBV27

CDR3 DNA: TGCGCCAGCAGCCAAGCGACTGGGGGGATTAATGAAAAACTGTTTTTT
CDR3 protein: CASSQATGGINEKLFF
clone size: .
J gene: TRBJ1-4
D gene: .
V gene: TRBV4-3

CDR3 DNA: TGTGCCGAGGCAGATACGAACTATGGCTACACCTTC
CDR3 protein: CAEADTNYGYTF
clone size: .
J gene: TRBJ1-2
D gene: .
V gene: TRBV28

CDR3 DNA: TGTGCCAGTAGTACACAAAACTCTGGAAACACCATATATTTT
CDR3 protein: CASSTQNSGNTIYF
clone size: many
J gene: TRBJ1-3
D gene: .
V gene: TRBV19

CDR3 DNA: TGTGCCAGCAGCTCCGGGACTAGCGGGAGGGCCCTCAAGCACGAGCAGTACTTC
CDR3 protein: CASSSGTSGRALKHEQYF
clone size: .
J gene: TRBJ2-7
D gene: TRBD2
V gene: TRBV6-2/TRBV6-3

CDR3 DNA: TGTGCCAGCAGCTCCCAGTCTAGCGTCCGAAGCTCCTACGAGCAGTACTTC
CDR3 protein: CASSSQSSVRSSYEQYF
clone size: .
J gene: TRBJ2-7
D gene: .
V gene: TRBV21-1

CDR3 DNA: TGTGCCAGCAGTGATTATTCCGAGTATAGCAATCAGCCCCAGCATTTT
CDR3 protein: CASSDYSEYSNQPQHF
clone size: few
J gene: TRBJ1-5
D gene: .
V gene: TRBV6-2/TRBV6-3

CDR3 DNA: TGTGCCAGTAGTATGGGCAGGGCCTACGAGCAGTACTTC
CDR3 protein: CASSMGRAYEQYF
clone size: few
J gene: TRBJ2-7
D gene: .
V gene: TRBV19